This is a list of T cell receptor beta chains from one sample in a study of OX40 agonist ivuxolimab in advanced cancers. Clones were sequenced by immunoSEQ multiplex PCR, and TCRdb holds only the in-frame ones, with some missing. The table lists fewer than 70,000 clones, 75% to 85% of them singletons. The specimen was CD4+ or CD8+ T cells sorted from blood, collected in a trial of the OX40 agonist ivuxolimab. All receptors derive from an adult with an advanced solid tumor such as melanoma, head and neck, liver or kidney cancer. CDR3s include the opening cysteine and the closing phenylalanine or tryptophan. Fields, in order: clone size, V gene, CDR3 protein. Where a row states a size, it is once, few, many or the class of an expanded clone; other rows omit it.

size: NA; V: TRBV28; CDR3: CASSLSRGLQFF
size: once; V: TRBV5-1; CDR3: CASSPGLAALTGELFF
size: NA; V: TRBV6-1; CDR3: CASSDPGLVFNEQFF
size: NA; V: TRBV7-2; CDR3: CASSGQDNSYEQYF
size: few; V: TRBV7-2; CDR3: CASSEQASSGNTIYF
size: NA; V: TRBV6-5; CDR3: CASGTSGNREQYF
size: NA; V: TRBV28; CDR3: CASRSHSLSYEQYF
size: NA; V: TRBV30; CDR3: CAWSPGETGGDTQYF
size: NA; V: TRBV4-2; CDR3: CASSQDEDDSTDTQYF
size: NA; V: TRBV12-5; CDR3: CASGTGVWETQYF
size: NA; V: TRBV28; CDR3: CASSLIVSQSTDTQYF
size: NA; V: TRBV7-2; CDR3: CASSLGAASYEQYF
size: NA; V: TRBV2; CDR3: CASSEDRAETQYF
size: NA; V: TRBV20-1; CDR3: CSARLVNEQFF
size: NA; V: TRBV7-2; CDR3: CASSQDTQETQYF
size: NA; V: TRBV19; CDR3: CASSISRGADTQYF
size: few; V: TRBV19; CDR3: CASSPAQGYYGYTF
size: NA; V: TRBV9; CDR3: CASSEESDTQYF
size: NA; V: TRBV7-7; CDR3: CASSLTGSETQYF
size: NA; V: TRBV18; CDR3: CASSPPAQQETQYF
size: NA; V: TRBV27; CDR3: CASSHGGVDEQFF
size: NA; V: TRBV5-1; CDR3: CASRPHPGTGLFTLNEQFF